This TCR beta chain emerged from a study of blood T cell repertoires in COVID-19. This table comes from immunoSEQ multiplex PCR, and its TCRdb copy is limited to in-frame clones, with some not included. The sample records under 140,000 clones, approximately 85% being singletons. There are 14 residues in the CDR3. The V gene's germline CDR1 is SGHRS and CDR2 YFSETQ. V trimming: 3 bases; J trimming: 9 bases; junction bases outside the gene matches: 9. The source material was peripheral blood. The chain is built from TRBV5-1 and TRBJ2-1; the match to TRBD2 covers 7 bases. This TCR was sampled from a woman aged 55 to 70 with acute or convalescent COVID-19. The CDR3 spells CASSSGGLRGEQFF. As DNA, the CDR3 is TGCGCCAGCAGCTCCGGGGGACTACGGGGTGAGCAGTTCTTC. The variable domain in full, completed from reference TRBV5-1 and TRBJ2-1, reads KAGVTQTPRYLIKTRGQQVTLSCSPISGHRSVSWYQQTPGQGLQFLFEYFSETQRNKGNFPGRFSGRQFSNSRSEMNVSTLELGDSALYLCASSSGGLRGEQFFGPGTRLTVL.